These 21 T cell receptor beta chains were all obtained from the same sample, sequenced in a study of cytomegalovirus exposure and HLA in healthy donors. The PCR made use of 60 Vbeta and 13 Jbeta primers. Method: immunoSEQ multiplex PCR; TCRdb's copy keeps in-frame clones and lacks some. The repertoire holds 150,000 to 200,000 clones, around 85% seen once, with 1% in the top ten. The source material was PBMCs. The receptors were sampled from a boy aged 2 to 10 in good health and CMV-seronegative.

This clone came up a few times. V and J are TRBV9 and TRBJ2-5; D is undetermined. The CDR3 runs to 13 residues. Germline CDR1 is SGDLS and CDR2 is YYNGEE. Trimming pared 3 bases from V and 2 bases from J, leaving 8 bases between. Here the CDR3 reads CASSGTRQETQYF. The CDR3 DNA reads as TGTGCCAGCAGCGGAACACGTCAAGAGACCCAGTACTTC.

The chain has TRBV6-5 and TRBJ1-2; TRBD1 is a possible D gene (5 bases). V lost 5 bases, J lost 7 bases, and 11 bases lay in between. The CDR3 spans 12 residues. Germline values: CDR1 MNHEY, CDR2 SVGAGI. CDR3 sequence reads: CASSEDGGGYTF. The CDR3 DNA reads TGTGCCAGCAGTGAAGACGGGGGTGGCTACACCTTC.

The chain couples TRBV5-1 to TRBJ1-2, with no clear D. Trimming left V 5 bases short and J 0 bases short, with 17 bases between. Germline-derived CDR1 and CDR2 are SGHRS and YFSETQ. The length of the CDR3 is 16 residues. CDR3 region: CASSSNLVYANYGYTF. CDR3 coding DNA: TGCGCCAGCAGTTCGAACCTGGTCTACGCTAACTATGGCTACACCTTC.

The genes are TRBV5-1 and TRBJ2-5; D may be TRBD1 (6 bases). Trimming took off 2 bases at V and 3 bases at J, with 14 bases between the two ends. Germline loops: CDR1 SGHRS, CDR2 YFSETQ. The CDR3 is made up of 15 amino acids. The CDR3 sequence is CASSFTGTVEETQYF. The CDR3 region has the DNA TGCGCCAGCAGCTTCACAGGGACGGTTGAAGAGACCCAGTACTTC.

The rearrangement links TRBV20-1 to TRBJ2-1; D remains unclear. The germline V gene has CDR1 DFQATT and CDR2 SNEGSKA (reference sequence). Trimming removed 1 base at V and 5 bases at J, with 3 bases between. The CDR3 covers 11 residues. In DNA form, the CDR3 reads TGCAGTGCTAGAGCAGACAATGAGCAGTTCTTC. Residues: CSARADNEQFF.

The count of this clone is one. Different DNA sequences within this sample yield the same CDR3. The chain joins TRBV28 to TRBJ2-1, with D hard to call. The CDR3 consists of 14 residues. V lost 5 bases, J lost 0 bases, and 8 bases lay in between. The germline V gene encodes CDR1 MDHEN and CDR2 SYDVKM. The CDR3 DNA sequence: TGTGCCAGCAGTCCCCCTAGCTCCTACAATGAGCAGTTCTTC. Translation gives CASSPPSSYNEQFF. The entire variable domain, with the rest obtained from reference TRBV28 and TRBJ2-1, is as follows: DVKVTQSSRYLVKRTGEKVFLECVQDMDHENMFWYRQDPGLGLRLIYFSYDVKMKEKGDIPEGYSVSREKKERFSLILESASTNQTSMYLCASSPPSSYNEQFFGPGTRLTVL.

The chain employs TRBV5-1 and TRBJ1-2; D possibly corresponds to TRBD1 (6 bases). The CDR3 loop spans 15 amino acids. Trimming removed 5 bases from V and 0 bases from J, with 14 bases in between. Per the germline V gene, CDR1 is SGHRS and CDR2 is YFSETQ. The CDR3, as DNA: TGCGCCAGCAGGGATCGGACAGAGACTAACTATGGCTACACCTTC. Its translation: CASRDRTETNYGYTF. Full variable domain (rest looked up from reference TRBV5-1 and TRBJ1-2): KAGVTQTPRYLIKTRGQQVTLSCSPISGHRSVSWYQQTPGQGLQFLFEYFSETQRNKGNFPGRFSGRQFSNSRSEMNVSTLELGDSALYLCASRDRTETNYGYTFGSGTRLTVV.

CDR3 loop: CASRYDRVGEKLFF. The CDR3 DNA is TGTGCCAGCAGATATGACAGGGTTGGGGAAAAACTGTTTTTT. This chain connects TRBV28 to TRBJ1-4; 7 positions match TRBD1. The CDR3 spans 14 residues. Germline V gene sequence: CDR1 MDHEN, CDR2 SYDVKM. V shed 6 bases, J shed 8 bases, and the junction held 9 bases outside the gene matches.

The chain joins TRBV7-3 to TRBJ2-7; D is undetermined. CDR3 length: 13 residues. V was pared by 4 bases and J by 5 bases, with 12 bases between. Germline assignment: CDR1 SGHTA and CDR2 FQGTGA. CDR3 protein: CASSSDTRNEQYF. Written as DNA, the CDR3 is TGTGCCAGCAGCTCCGATACACGCAACGAGCAGTACTTC. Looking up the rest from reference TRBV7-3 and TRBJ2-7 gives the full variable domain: GAGVSQTPSNKVTEKGKYVELRCDPISGHTALYWYRQSLGQGPEFLIYFQGTGAADDSGLPNDRFFAVRPEGSVSTLKIQRTERGDSAVYLCASSSDTRNEQYFGPGTRLTVT.

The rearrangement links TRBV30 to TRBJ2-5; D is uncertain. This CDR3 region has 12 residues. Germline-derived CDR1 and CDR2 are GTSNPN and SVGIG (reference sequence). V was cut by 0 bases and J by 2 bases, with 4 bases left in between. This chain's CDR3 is CAWSVGQETQYF. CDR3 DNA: TGTGCCTGGAGTGTCGGTCAAGAGACCCAGTACTTC.

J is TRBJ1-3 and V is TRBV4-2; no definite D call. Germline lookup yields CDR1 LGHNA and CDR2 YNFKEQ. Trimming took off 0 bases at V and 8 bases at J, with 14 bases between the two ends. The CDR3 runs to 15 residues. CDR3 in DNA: TGTGCCAGCAGCCAAGATATCTTTCTTAGAGACACCATATATTTT. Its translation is CASSQDIFLRDTIYF.

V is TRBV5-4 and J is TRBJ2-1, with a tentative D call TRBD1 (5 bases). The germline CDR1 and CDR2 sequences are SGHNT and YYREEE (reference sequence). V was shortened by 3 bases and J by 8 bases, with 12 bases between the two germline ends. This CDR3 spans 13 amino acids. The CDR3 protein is CASSSGEGDEQFF. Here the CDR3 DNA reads TGTGCCAGCAGCTCAGGTGAAGGGGATGAGCAGTTCTTC.

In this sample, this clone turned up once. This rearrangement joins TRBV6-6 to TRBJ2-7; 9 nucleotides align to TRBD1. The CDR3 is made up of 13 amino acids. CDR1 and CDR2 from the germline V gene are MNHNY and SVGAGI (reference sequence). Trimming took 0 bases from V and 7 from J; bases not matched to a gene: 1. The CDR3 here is CASSYSDRGEQYV. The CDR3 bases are TGTGCCAGCAGTTACTCAGACAGGGGGGAGCAGTACGTC.

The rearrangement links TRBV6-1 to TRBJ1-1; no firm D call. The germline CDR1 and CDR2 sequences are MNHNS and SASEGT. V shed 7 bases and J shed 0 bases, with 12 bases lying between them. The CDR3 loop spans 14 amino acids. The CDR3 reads CASNNGAVNTEAFF. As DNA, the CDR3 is TGTGCCAGCAATAACGGTGCGGTGAACACTGAAGCTTTCTTT.

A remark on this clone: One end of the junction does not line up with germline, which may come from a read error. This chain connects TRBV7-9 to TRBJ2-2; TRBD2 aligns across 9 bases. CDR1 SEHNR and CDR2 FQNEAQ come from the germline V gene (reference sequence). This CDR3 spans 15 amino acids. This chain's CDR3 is CSSSLTAGGTGELFF. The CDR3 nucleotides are TGTTCCAGCAGCTTGACGGCGGGAGGGACCGGGGAGCTGTTTTTT. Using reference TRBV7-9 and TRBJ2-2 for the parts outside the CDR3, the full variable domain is DTGVSQNPRHKITKRGQNVTFRCDPISEHNRLYWYRQTLGQGPEFLTYFQNEAQLEKSRLLSDRFSAERPKGSFSTLEIQRTEQGDSAMYLCSSSLTAGGTGELFFGEGSRLTVL.

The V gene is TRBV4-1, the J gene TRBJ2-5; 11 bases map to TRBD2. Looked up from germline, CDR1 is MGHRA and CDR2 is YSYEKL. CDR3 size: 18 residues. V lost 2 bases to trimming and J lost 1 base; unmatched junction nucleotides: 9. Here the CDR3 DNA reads TGCGCCAGCAGCCAACCCACGAGACTAGCGGGACTCCAAGAGACCCAGTACTTC. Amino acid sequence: CASSQPTRLAGLQETQYF.

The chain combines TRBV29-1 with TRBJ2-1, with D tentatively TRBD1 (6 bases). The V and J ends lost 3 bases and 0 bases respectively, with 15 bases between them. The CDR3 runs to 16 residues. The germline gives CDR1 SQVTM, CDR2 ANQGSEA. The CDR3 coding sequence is TGCAGCGTTGACACCCGGGACACGCACTCCTACAATGAGCAGTTCTTC. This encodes CSVDTRDTHSYNEQFF.

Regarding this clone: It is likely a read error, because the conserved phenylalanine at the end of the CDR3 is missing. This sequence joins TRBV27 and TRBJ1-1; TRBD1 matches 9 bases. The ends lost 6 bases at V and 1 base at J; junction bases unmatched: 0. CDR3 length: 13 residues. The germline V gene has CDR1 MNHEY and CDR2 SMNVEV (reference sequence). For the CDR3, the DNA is TGTGCCAGCAGGGGACAGGGGAACACTGAAGCTTTCCTT. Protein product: CASRGQGNTEAFL.

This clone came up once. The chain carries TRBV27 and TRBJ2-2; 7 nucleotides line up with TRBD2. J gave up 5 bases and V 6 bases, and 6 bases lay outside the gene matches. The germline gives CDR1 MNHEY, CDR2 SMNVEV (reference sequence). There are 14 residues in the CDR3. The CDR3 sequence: CASRAGVDTGELFF. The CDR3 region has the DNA TGTGCCAGCAGGGCGGGAGTAGATACCGGGGAGCTGTTTTTT.

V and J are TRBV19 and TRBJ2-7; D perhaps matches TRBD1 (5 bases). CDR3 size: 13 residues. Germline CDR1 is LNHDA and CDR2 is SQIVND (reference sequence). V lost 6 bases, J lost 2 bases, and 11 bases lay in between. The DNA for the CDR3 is TGTGCCAGTAGCGATCTACAGGCCTACGAGCAGTACTTC. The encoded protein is CASSDLQAYEQYF. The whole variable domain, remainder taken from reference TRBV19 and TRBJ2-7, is DGGITQSPKYLFRKEGQNVTLSCEQNLNHDAMYWYRQDPGQGLRLIYYSQIVNDFQKGDIAEGYSVSREKKESFPLTVTSAQKNPTAFYLCASSDLQAYEQYFGPGTRLTVT.

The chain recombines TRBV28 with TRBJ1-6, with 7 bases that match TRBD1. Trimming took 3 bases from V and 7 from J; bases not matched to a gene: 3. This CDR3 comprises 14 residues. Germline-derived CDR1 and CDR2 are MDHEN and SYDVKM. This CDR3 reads CASSLDRRNSPLHF. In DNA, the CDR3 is TGTGCCAGCAGTTTGGACAGGAGGAATTCACCCCTCCACTTT.